The 22 T cell receptor beta chains presented below share a single source sample, sequenced in a study of T cells expressing NK-cell markers. From its re-call of the 5' RACE reads, TCRdb lists each CDR3 protein once, without DNA. The data include under 200,000 distinct CDR3 sequences; the top ten clones carry around 20%. The sequencing input was blood T cells: a sorted CD56 or NKG2C T cell subset, CD4+ or CD8+ T cells, or bulk PBMC T cells (not recorded which). Every receptor here comes from a woman aged 18 to 75 in good health.

The chain joins TRBV27 to TRBJ2-7. CDR3 length equals 13 residues. Per germline, CDR1 MNHEY and CDR2 SMNVEV (reference sequence). CDR3 sequence reads: CASSPTKAYEQYF.

This sequence joins TRBV7-2 and TRBJ2-5; TCRdb selects TRBD2, and the lack of DNA leaves this call unchecked. The CDR3 covers 14 residues. In germline, CDR1 is SGHTA, CDR2 FQGNSA. CDR3 loop: CASSRTSSQETQYF. The variable domain in full, completed from reference TRBV7-2 and TRBJ2-5, reads GAGVSQSPSNKVTEKGKDVELRCDPISGHTALYWYRQSLGQGLEFLIYFQGNSAPDKSGLPSDRFSAERTGGSVSTLTIQRTQQEDSAVYLCASSRTSSQETQYFGPGTRLLVL.

The rearrangement links TRBV7-8 to TRBJ1-3; lacking DNA, the TRBD1 call made by TCRdb goes unchecked. The CDR3 covers 16 residues. Germline CDR1 and CDR2: SGHVS and FQNEAQ. Here the CDR3 reads CASSLGGGTTGNTIYF.

The chain combines TRBV10-3 with TRBJ1-6; TCRdb reports TRBD1, a call that lacks DNA to check it against. This CDR3 is 12 amino acids long. CDR1 is ENHRY, CDR2 SYGVKD, per germline. This chain's CDR3 is CGTGDYNSPLHF.

The chain carries TRBV6-1 and TRBJ1-5. Germline values: CDR1 MNHNS, CDR2 SASEGT. The CDR3 runs to 15 residues. The CDR3: CASSEAVTTYQPQHF.

The V call is TRBV12-3 or TRBV12-4, the J call TRBJ1-5; TCRdb lists TRBD1, though no DNA is available to test this call. The CDR3 runs 14 residues. The CDR3: CASKGQGGNQPQHF.

The chain is built from TRBV4-1 and TRBJ2-5; with no DNA, the TCRdb D assignment of TRBD1 cannot be verified. The germline V gene has CDR1 MGHRA and CDR2 YSYEKL. The CDR3 spans 14 residues. CDR3 region: CASSQDRTGGTQYF.

The CDR3 protein is CASSLATSGNEQFF. The V call is TRBV7-6, the J call TRBJ2-1. This CDR3 region has 14 residues. The germline V gene encodes CDR1 SGHVS and CDR2 FNYEAQ.

V gene TRBV7-3 combines with J gene TRBJ2-2; TCRdb outputs TRBD2, but without DNA this stays unchecked. The germline V gene encodes CDR1 SGHTA and CDR2 FQGTGA. This CDR3 is 15 amino acids long. CDR3 amino acids: CASSLTGTNAGELFF.

The chain recombines TRBV4-2 with TRBJ2-7; TCRdb picks TRBD2, but there is no DNA to check that call. Germline-derived CDR1 and CDR2 are LGHNA and YNFKEQ. This CDR3 region has 15 residues. The CDR3 protein is CASSSGTSGSYEQYF.

V gene TRBV4-1 combines with J gene TRBJ1-3. This CDR3 comprises 16 residues. Per the germline V gene, CDR1 is MGHRA and CDR2 is YSYEKL. CDR3 protein: CASSTPGQARGNTIYF.

This chain links TRBV7-2 with TRBJ2-3; TCRdb selects TRBD2, and the lack of DNA leaves this call unchecked. The length of the CDR3 is 16 residues. The germline CDR1 and CDR2 sequences are SGHTA and FQGNSA. The CDR3: CASSQHSAVSTDTQYF.

The V gene is TRBV5-1, the J gene TRBJ2-7; TCRdb calls TRBD1, which cannot be checked without DNA. CDR3 length: 15 amino acids. Germline CDR1 SGHRS, CDR2 YFSETQ. CDR3 protein: CASSSTGLRSYEQYF.

This rearrangement joins TRBV10-3 to TRBJ1-5. The CDR3 loop spans 15 amino acids. The germline V gene has CDR1 ENHRY and CDR2 SYGVKD. CDR3: CAISDREVSNQPQHF.

The rearrangement links TRBV10-3 to TRBJ1-1; TCRdb gives TRBD1 as the D gene, but with no DNA this cannot be confirmed. The CDR3 extends over 14 amino acids. Germline CDR1 is ENHRY and CDR2 is SYGVKD. CDR3 residues: CAISELSLGAEAFF.

The chain is built from TRBV2 and TRBJ1-4; checking the TCRdb D call of TRBD1 is not possible without DNA. The CDR3 contains 16 residues. CDR1 is SNHLY, CDR2 FYNNEI, per germline. The CDR3 loop is CASSSRGGTVNEKLFF.

This sequence joins TRBV5-1 and TRBJ2-6; checking the TCRdb D call of TRBD1 is not possible without DNA. The CDR3 runs to 16 residues. Germline V gene lookup returns CDR1 SGHRS and CDR2 YFSETQ. The CDR3 sequence is CASSPTGVPGANVLTF.

The chain joins TRBV3-1 to TRBJ1-1; checking the TCRdb D call of TRBD1 is not possible without DNA. The CDR3 sequence is 15 residues long. Looked up from germline, CDR1 is LGHDT and CDR2 is YNNKEL (reference sequence). The CDR3 here is CASSLKRGQGLEAFF.

The rearrangement joins TRBV24-1 to TRBJ2-3; TCRdb's assignment of TRBD2 cannot be checked, as there is no DNA. Germline V lookup: CDR1 KGHDR, CDR2 SFDVKD. This CDR3 has 16 residues. CDR3 protein: CATTSGLAGSTDTQYF.

The gene calls are TRBV20-1 and TRBJ2-1. The germline gives CDR1 DFQATT, CDR2 SNEGSKA (reference sequence). The CDR3 has 12 amino acids. The CDR3 sequence is CSASFDWDEQFF.

The V and J genes are TRBV3-1 and TRBJ2-2; TCRdb's D call, TRBD2, is unchecked because there is no DNA. There are 16 residues in the CDR3. CDR1 and CDR2 from the germline V gene are LGHDT and YNNKEL (reference sequence). The CDR3 is CASSYGLAGSTGELFF.

The chain has TRBV12-3 or TRBV12-4 and TRBJ2-1. This CDR3 comprises 15 residues. The CDR3 loop is CASRSPTGSYNEQFF.